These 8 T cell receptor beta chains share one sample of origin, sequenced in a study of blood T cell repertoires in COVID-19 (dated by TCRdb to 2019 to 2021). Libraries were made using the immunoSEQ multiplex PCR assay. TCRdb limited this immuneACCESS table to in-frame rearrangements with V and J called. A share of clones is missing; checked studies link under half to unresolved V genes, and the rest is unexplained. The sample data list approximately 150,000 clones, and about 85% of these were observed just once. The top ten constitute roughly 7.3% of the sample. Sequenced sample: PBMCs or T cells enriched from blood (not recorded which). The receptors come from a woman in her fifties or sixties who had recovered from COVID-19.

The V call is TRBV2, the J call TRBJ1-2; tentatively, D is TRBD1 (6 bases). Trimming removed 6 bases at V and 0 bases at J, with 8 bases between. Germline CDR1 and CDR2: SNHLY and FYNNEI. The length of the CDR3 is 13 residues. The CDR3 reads CASRGGSNYGYTF. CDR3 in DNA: TGTGCCAGCAGAGGGGGATCTAACTATGGCTACACCTTC.

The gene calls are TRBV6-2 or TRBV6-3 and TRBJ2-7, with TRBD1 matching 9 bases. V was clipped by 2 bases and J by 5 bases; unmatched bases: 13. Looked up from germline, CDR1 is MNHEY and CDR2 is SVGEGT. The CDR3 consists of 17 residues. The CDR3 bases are TGTGCCAGCAGTTACCCCAGGTCTGGGACAGGGTCAGACGAGCAGTACTTC. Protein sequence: CASSYPRSGTGSDEQYF.

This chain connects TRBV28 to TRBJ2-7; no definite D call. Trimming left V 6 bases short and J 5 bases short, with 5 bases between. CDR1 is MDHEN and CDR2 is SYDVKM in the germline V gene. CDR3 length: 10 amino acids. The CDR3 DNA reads TGTGCCAGCAGCTATAACGAGCAGTACTTC. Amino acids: CASSYNEQYF.

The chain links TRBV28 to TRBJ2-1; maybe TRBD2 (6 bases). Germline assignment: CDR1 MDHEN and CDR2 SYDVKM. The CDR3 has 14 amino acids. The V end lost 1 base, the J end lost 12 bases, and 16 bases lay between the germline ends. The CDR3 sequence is CASSLSASGFVQFF. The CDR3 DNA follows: TGTGCCAGCAGTTTATCGGCCAGCGGGTTCGTGCAGTTCTTC.

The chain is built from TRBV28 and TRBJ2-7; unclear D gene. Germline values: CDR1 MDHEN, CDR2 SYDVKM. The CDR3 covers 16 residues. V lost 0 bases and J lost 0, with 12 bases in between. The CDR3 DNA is TGTGCCAGCAGTTTATGGGGCAGCCCAGCCTCCTACGAGCAGTACTTC. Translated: CASSLWGSPASYEQYF.

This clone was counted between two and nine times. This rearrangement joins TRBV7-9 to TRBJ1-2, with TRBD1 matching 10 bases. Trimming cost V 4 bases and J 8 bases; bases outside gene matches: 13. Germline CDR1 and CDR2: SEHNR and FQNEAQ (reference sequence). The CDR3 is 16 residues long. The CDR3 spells CASSSDRDRGVGGYTF. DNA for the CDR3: TGTGCCAGCAGCTCGGACCGGGACAGGGGAGTAGGCGGCTACACCTTC.

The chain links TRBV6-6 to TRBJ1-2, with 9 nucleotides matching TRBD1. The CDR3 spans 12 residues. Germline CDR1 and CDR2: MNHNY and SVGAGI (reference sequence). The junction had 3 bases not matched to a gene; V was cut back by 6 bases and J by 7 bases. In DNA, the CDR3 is TGTGCCAGCAGACCGGGACAGGGTGGCTACACCTTC. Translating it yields CASRPGQGGYTF.

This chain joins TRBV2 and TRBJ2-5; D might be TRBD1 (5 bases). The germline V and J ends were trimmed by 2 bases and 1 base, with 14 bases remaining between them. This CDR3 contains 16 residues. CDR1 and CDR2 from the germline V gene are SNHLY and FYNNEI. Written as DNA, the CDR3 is TGTGCCAGCAGTGAAATAGGGGATAGGGTCCAAGAGACCCAGTACTTC. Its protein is CASSEIGDRVQETQYF.